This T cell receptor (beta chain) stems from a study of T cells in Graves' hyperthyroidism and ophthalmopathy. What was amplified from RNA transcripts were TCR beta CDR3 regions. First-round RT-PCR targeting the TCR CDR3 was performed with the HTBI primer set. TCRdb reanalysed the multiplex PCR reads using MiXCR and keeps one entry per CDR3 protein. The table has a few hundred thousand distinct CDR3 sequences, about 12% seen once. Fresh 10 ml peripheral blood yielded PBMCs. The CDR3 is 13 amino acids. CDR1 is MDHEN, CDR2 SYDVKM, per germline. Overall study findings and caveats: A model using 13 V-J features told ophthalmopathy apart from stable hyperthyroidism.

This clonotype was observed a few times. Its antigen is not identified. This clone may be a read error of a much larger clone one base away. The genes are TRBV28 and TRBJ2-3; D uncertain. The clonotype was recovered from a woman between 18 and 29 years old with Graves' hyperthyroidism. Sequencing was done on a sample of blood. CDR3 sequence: CASSLPLPDTLYF. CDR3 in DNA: TGTGCCAGCAGTTTACCCTTACCGGATACGCTGTATTTT.